Below are 19 T cell receptor beta chains sequenced from a single sample in a study of T cells in Graves' hyperthyroidism and ophthalmopathy (dated by TCRdb to the late 2010s). Receptor libraries were prepared by multiplex PCR. Reads for this sample came from an Illumina HiSeq 2000. Amplification of TCR beta CDR3 regions was carried out from RNA transcripts. For the first round of RT-PCR on the TCR CDR3, the HTBI primer set was used together with the Qiagen OneStep RT-PCR kit. TCRdb ran its own pipeline on the public reads, namely fastp trimming at Q25 and MiXCR clone calling, and kept in-frame beta chains. All rows with the same CDR3 protein become a single entry with the most common DNA and genes. For this sample the table gives over 350,000 distinct CDR3 sequences, of which 14% to 15% were detected only once. About 13% of the sample comes from the top ten. Sequences were obtained from blood. These receptors all come from a man between 18 and 29 years old with Graves' ophthalmopathy.

This clonotype was counted at least ten times. The CDR3 DNA reads as TGTGCCAGCAGCGAGACAAGACCGAACACTGAAGCTTTCTTT. Translating it yields CASSETRPNTEAFF. V usage is TRBV12-3 or TRBV12-4 and J usage is TRBJ1-1, with D uncertain. This CDR3 is built from 14 residues. V dropped 6 bases and J dropped 1 base, with 12 bases sitting between them.

This clonotype was seen many times. The genes are TRBV10-3 and TRBJ1-2, with D possibly matching TRBD1 (6 bases). Trimming removed 11 bases at V and 7 bases at J, with 17 bases between. The CDR3 loop spans 12 amino acids. Germline V CDR1 and CDR2: ENHRY, SYGVKD. The CDR3: CASSAGGLGYTF. The CDR3 nucleotides read TGTGCCTCCTCAGCGGGGGGCCTTGGCTACACCTTC.

This clonotype was counted many times. V and J are TRBV20-1 and TRBJ2-5; 8 positions agree with TRBD2. CDR3 length: 13 residues. The junction had 9 bases not matched to a gene; V was cut back by 5 bases and J by 7 bases. CDR1 is DFQATT, CDR2 SNEGSKA, per germline (reference sequence). CDR3 in amino acids: CSAPGGGDGTQYF. CDR3 nucleotide sequence: TGCAGTGCTCCGGGGGGGGGTGACGGGACCCAGTACTTC.

This clonotype was seen at least ten times. This CDR3 reads CASSLAALSSYNEQFF. CDR3 nucleotide sequence: TGCGCCAGCAGCTTGGCAGCGCTGAGCTCCTACAATGAGCAGTTCTTC. This chain links TRBV5-1 with TRBJ2-1, with D uncertain. V was shortened by 0 bases and J by 0 bases, with 10 bases between the two germline ends. Germline CDR1 reads SGHRS; CDR2 reads YFSETQ. The CDR3 covers 16 residues.

The sample holds many counts of this clonotype. J is TRBJ1-1 and V is TRBV7-3; no reliable D call. With 2 bases removed from V and 1 base from J, the gap between germline ends came to 8 bases. The CDR3 extends over 14 amino acids. The germline V gene encodes CDR1 SGHTA and CDR2 FQGTGA. The CDR3, as DNA: TGTGCCAGCAGCTTAGAGGCAGCGAACACTGAAGCTTTCTTT. Translation gives CASSLEAANTEAFF.

The V gene is TRBV14, the J gene TRBJ2-7; D is undetermined. This CDR3 has 14 residues. Germline CDR1 SGHDN, CDR2 FVKESK. Between the trimmed V and J ends, which lost 0 bases and 3 bases, there was a span of 9 bases. The CDR3 protein is CASSQEGHFYEQYF. The CDR3 coding sequence is TGTGCCAGCAGCCAAGAAGGCCACTTCTACGAGCAGTACTTC.

This clonotype has only a few counts. This chain uses TRBV24-1 with TRBJ1-1; D is unresolved. Trimming took off 0 bases at V and 7 bases at J, with 14 bases between the two ends. The CDR3 consists of 15 residues. Germline-derived CDR1 and CDR2 are KGHDR and SFDVKD. The CDR3 reads CATSDLQGGKVEAFF. DNA for the CDR3: TGTGCCACCAGTGATTTGCAAGGCGGGAAAGTTGAAGCTTTCTTT.

This clonotype was recorded at least ten times. The chain couples TRBV5-5 to TRBJ2-3; D is possibly TRBD1 (6 bases). Between the trimmed V and J ends, which lost 4 bases and 2 bases, there was a span of 11 bases. Germline CDR1 is SGHKS and CDR2 is YYEKEE (reference sequence). The CDR3 is 14 residues long. CDR3: CASSRQVITDTQYF. DNA of the CDR3: TGTGCCAGCAGCCGACAGGTTATCACAGATACGCAGTATTTT.

This chain uses TRBV10-1 with TRBJ2-1; D unresolved. The CDR3 contains 14 residues. V was cut by 6 bases and J by 4 bases, with 13 bases left in between. Per the germline V gene, CDR1 is WNHNN and CDR2 is SYGVQD (reference sequence). CDR3 nucleotides: TGCGCCAGCAGCCGCGAGGATCCTTACAATGAGCAGTTCTTC. Translation gives CASSREDPYNEQFF.

This clonotype was detected ten times or more. V is TRBV27 and J is TRBJ2-4; TRBD2 aligns across 8 bases. After removal of 1 base from V and 8 bases from J, the junction contained 10 bases not matched to a gene. This CDR3 is built from 16 residues. Germline V gene data show CDR1 as MNHEY and CDR2 as SMNVEV (reference sequence). In nucleotides, the CDR3 is TGTGCCAGCAGTTTATATGGGGGACTAGTTGGTGACATTCAGTACTTC. As protein: CASSLYGGLVGDIQYF.

This clonotype showed up many times. The rearrangement uses TRBV14 and TRBJ2-7; TRBD2 aligns across 7 bases. Germline V gene data show CDR1 as SGHDN and CDR2 as FVKESK. The CDR3 extends over 15 amino acids. J lost 0 bases, V lost 4 bases, and 6 bases had no gene match. The CDR3 nucleotides are TGTGCCAGCAGCCGTGGGCGGGGGAGCTCCTACGAGCAGTACTTC. This gives the protein CASSRGRGSSYEQYF.

About this clonotype itself: A read error is possible here, since a much larger clone lies one base away. The chain joins TRBV10-3 to TRBJ1-2, with 8 bases that match TRBD1. The CDR3 covers 15 residues. The junction had 7 bases not matched to a gene; V was cut back by 3 bases and J by 4 bases. The germline V gene has CDR1 ENHRY and CDR2 SYGVKD. The DNA for the CDR3 is TGTGCCATCAGTGATTCAGGACAGGGTGCCTATGGCTACACCTTC. It codes for CAISDSGQGAYGYTF.

J is TRBJ2-7 and V is TRBV3-1; 14 bases fit TRBD2. V lost 3 bases, J lost 6 bases, and 4 bases stayed unmatched. Germline V lookup: CDR1 LGHDT, CDR2 YNNKEL (reference sequence). CDR3 size: 15 residues. The CDR3 coding sequence is TGTGCCAGCAGCCAGGGACTAGCGGGGGACTCCGAGCAGTACTTC. Residues: CASSQGLAGDSEQYF.

The CDR3 nucleotides read TGTGCCAGCAGTCACCCGGACAGGGCCAGCTCCTACGAGCAGTACTTC. Its translation is CASSHPDRASSYEQYF. The chain joins TRBV6-1 to TRBJ2-7; 8 bases are shared with TRBD1. Germline V gene lookup returns CDR1 MNHNS and CDR2 SASEGT. The CDR3 is 16 residues long. J was trimmed by 0 bases and V by 5 bases; bases with no gene match: 9.

This clonotype showed up many times. This chain links TRBV7-3 with TRBJ2-1; 11 nucleotides agree with TRBD2. V gave up 5 bases and J gave up 8 bases; unmatched junction bases: 11. Germline-derived CDR1 and CDR2 are SGHTA and FQGTGA. CDR3 length equals 16 residues. As DNA, the CDR3 is TGTGCCAGCAGCAAAACTAGCGGGAGTGGTGTAGATGAGCAGTTCTTC. This translates into CASSKTSGSGVDEQFF.

This clonotype was observed a few times. The gene calls are TRBV10-2 and TRBJ1-2; 9 nucleotides line up with TRBD1. Trimming cost V 5 bases and J 11 bases; bases outside gene matches: 9. Germline-derived CDR1 and CDR2 are WSHSY and SAAADI. The CDR3 extends over 13 amino acids. In nucleotides, the CDR3 is TGCGCCAGCAGTACCGGACAGGGGCTGGGTTACACCTTC. Its protein product is CASSTGQGLGYTF.

This CDR3 is CASSESGETEAFF. CDR3 nucleotide sequence: TGTGCCAGCAGTGAATCGGGGGAGACTGAAGCTTTCTTT. The genes are TRBV6-4 and TRBJ1-1; a possible D gene is TRBD1 (5 bases). Germline V gene sequence: CDR1 MRHNA, CDR2 SNTAGT. V gave up 3 bases and J gave up 5 bases, with 10 bases separating them. The CDR3 has 13 amino acids.

CDR3 residues: CASSLPGSNQPQHF. Written as DNA, the CDR3 is TGTGCCAGCAGCTTACCAGGAAGCAATCAGCCCCAGCATTTT. The rearrangement links TRBV7-9 to TRBJ1-5, with no clear D. Trimming shortened V by 2 bases and J by 1 base, and 6 bases separated the two germline ends. CDR3 length: 14 amino acids. CDR1 and CDR2 (germline): SEHNR, FQNEAQ (reference sequence).

This clonotype was seen ten or more times. The rearrangement links TRBV9 to TRBJ1-1; possibly TRBD1 for D (5 bases). Germline assignment: CDR1 SGDLS and CDR2 YYNGEE. CDR3 length: 13 residues. The V end lost 2 bases, the J end lost 7 bases, and 12 bases lay between the germline ends. The CDR3 coding sequence is TGTGCCAGCAGCGTCGGGACGCCTAGTGAAGCTTTCTTT. It specifies CASSVGTPSEAFF.